This T cell receptor (beta chain) was found in a study of CD8 T cells in ankylosing spondylitis. The CDR3 sequence is 15 residues long. V lost 2 bases to trimming and J lost 5 bases, with 16 bases between them. The V gene's germline CDR1 is SGDLS and CDR2 YYNGEE. This clonotype appeared many times. Its target is not known. TCRdb re-derived calls from the 5' RACE reads in MiXCR, one entry per CDR3 protein. The sample yields more than 7,500 distinct CDR3 sequences, 3.9% seen once. The study, taken as a whole, reports: Some motif variants were previously reported in reactive arthritis synovial fluid and blood. Reportedly, matched ankylosing spondylitis synovial fluid was significantly enriched for disease-linked clones.

Sequencing was performed on blood, either unsorted or a sorted T cell fraction (not recorded which). The receptor comes from a female donor with ankylosing spondylitis or in good health (not recorded which). The J gene is TRBJ1-2, the V gene TRBV9; TRBD1 is a possible D gene (5 bases). CDR3 sequence: CASSVPGGSVYGYTF. The CDR3 region has the DNA TGTGCCAGCAGCGTCCCTGGGGGTTCTGTGTATGGCTACACCTTC.